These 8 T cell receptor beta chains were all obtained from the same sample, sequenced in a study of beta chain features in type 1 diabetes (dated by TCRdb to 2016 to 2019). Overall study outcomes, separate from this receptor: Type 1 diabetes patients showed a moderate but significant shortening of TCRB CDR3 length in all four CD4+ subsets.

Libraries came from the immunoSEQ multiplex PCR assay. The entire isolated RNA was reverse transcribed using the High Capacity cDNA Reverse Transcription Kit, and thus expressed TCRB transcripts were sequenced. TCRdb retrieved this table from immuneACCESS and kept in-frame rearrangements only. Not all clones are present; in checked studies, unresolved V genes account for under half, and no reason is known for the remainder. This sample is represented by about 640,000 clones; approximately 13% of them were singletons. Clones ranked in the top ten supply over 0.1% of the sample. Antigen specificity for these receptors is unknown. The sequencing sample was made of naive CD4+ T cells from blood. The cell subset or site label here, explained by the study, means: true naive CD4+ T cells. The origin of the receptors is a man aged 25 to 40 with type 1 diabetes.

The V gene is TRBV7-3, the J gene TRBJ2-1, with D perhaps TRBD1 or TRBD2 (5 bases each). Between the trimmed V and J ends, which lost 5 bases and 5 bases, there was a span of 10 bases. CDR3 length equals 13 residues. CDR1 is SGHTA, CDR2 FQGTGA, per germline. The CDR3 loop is CASSTGPNNEQFF. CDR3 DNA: TGTGCCAGCAGCACGGGACCGAACAATGAGCAGTTCTTC.

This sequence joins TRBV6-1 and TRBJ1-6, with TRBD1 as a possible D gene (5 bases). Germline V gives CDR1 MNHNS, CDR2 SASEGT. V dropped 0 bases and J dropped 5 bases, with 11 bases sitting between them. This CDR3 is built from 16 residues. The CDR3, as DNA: TGTGCCAGCAGTGAAGCAGGGCAGGGCGATAATTCACCCCTCCACTTT. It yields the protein CASSEAGQGDNSPLHF.

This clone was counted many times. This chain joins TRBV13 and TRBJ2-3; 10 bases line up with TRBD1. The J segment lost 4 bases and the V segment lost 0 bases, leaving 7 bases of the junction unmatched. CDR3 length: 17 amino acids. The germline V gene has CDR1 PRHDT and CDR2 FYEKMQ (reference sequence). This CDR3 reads CASSLGGTGEIPDTQYF. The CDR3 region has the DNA TGTGCCAGCAGCTTAGGTGGGACAGGGGAGATACCAGATACGCAGTATTTT.

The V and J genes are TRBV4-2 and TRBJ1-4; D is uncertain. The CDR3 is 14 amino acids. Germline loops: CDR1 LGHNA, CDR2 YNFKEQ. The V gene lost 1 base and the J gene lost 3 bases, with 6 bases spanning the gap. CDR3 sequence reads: CASSQVASNEKLFF. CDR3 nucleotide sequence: TGTGCCAGCAGCCAAGTTGCCTCTAATGAAAAACTGTTTTTT.

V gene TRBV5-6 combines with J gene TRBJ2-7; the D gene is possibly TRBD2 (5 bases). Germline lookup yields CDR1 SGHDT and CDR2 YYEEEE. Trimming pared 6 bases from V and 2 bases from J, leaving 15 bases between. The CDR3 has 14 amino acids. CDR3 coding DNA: TGTGCCAGCATCACTTGGAGGACCACCTACGAGCAGTACTTC. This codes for CASITWRTTYEQYF. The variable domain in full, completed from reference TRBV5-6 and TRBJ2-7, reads DAGVTQSPTHLIKTRGQQVTLRCSPKSGHDTVSWYQQALGQGPQFIFQYYEEEERQRGNFPDRFSGHQFPNYSSELNVNALLLGDSALYLCASITWRTTYEQYFGPGTRLTVT.

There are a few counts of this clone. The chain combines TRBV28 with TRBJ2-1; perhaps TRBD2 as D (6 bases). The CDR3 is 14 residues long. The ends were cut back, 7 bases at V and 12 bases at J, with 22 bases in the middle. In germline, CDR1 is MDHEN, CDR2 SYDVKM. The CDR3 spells CASTSGASAGGQFF. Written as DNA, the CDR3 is TGTGCCAGCACCTCAGGCGCTAGCGCTGGGGGGCAGTTCTTC.

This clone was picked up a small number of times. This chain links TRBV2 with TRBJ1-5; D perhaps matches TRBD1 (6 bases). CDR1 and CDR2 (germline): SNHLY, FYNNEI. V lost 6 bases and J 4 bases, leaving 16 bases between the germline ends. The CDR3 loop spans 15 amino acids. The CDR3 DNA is TGTGCCAGCAGCTTCGACAACAGGGATAATCAGCCCCAGCATTTT. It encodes CASSFDNRDNQPQHF.

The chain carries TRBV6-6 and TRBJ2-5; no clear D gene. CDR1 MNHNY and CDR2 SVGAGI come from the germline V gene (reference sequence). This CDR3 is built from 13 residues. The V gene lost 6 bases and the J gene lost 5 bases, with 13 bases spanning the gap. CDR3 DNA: TGTGCCAGCAGGCAACCTCCCGCGGAGACCCAGTACTTC. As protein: CASRQPPAETQYF.